These T cell receptor beta chains were read from a single sample in a study of PD-1 blockade in classical Hodgkin lymphoma. The table came from immunoSEQ multiplex PCR; TCRdb's copy has only in-frame clones and leaves some out. The table shows more than 35,000 clones, with over 65% occurring only once. Source: peripheral blood mononuclear cells (PBMCs), taken before the second cycle of nivolumab. These receptors were collected from a human donor with classical Hodgkin lymphoma. The CDR3 runs from the conserved cysteine through the conserved F or W. The order of the fields is D gene, J gene, clone size, V gene, CDR3 DNA, CDR3 protein. The D gene is left open where the match is weak. Clone size, where shown, is once, few, many, or a class for clones that have expanded.

.	TRBJ1-5	.	TRBV19	TGTGCCAGTACCCCAGACATTAGTCAGCCCCAGCATTTT	CASTPDISQPQHF
TRBD1	TRBJ2-2	.	TRBV7-9	TGTGCCAGCAGCTCGGGACAGGGATACACCGGGGAGCTGTTTTTT	CASSSGQGYTGELFF
.	TRBJ1-3	.	TRBV7-8	TGTGCCAGCAGCTTGACAGCCTCTGGAAACACCATATATTTT	CASSLTASGNTIYF
.	TRBJ1-5	few	TRBV7-2	TGTGCCAGCAGCAAGGGGACACTTCAGCCCCAGCATTTT	CASSKGTLQPQHF
.	TRBJ2-7	.	TRBV20-1	TGCAGTGCTAGACAGGGGTACGAGCAGTACTTC	CSARQGYEQYF
.	TRBJ2-5	.	TRBV5-5	TGTGCCAGCAGCTTGATACACGGAGAAGGCCAAGAGACCCAGTACTTC	CASSLIHGEGQETQYF
TRBD1	TRBJ1-1	many	TRBV19	TGTGCCAGTGCGGGACAGGGGAACACTGAAGCTTTCTTT	CASAGQGNTEAFF
.	TRBJ1-3	once	TRBV7-2	TGTGCCAGCAGCAGATATGGCGCTGGAAACACCATATATTTT	CASSRYGAGNTIYF
TRBD2	TRBJ2-3	.	TRBV19	TGTGCCAGTAGTCACCTAGCGGGGGGAACAGATACGCAGTATTTT	CASSHLAGGTDTQYF
TRBD1	TRBJ2-6	.	TRBV13	TGTGCCAGCAGCTTAACGAGGTCAGGGGGAACTGGGGCCAACGTCCTGACTTTC	CASSLTRSGGTGANVLTF
.	TRBJ2-6	.	TRBV9	TGTGCCAGCAGCGATTCTGGGGCCAACGTCCTGACTTTC	CASSDSGANVLTF
.	TRBJ2-3	.	TRBV30	TGTGCCTGGAGTGGGCTGGACACCACAGATACGCAGTATTTT	CAWSGLDTTDTQYF
.	TRBJ2-5	once	TRBV9	TGTGCCAGCAGCGTGGCAGGGTACCAAGAGACCCAGTACTTC	CASSVAGYQETQYF
TRBD1	TRBJ1-1	.	TRBV6-5	TGTGCCAGCAGTTACACTGGACAGGGCACTGAAGCTTTCTTT	CASSYTGQGTEAFF
TRBD1	TRBJ2-7	once	TRBV27	TGTGCCAGCAGTTTAAGGGCAGGGGGCGGGTACGAGCAGTACTTC	CASSLRAGGGYEQYF
TRBD1	TRBJ2-7	.	TRBV5-1	TGCGCCAGCAGTCAGGGGGCGAGTTGGGACGAGCAGTACTTC	CASSQGASWDEQYF
.	TRBJ1-1	.	TRBV11-2	TGTGCCAGCAGCTTAAGGGCCTCAAACACTGAAGCTTTCTTT	CASSLRASNTEAFF
.	TRBJ2-7	.	TRBV2	TGTGCCAGCAGCTGGGGCCTAGCCTACGAGCAGTACTTC	CASSWGLAYEQYF
.	TRBJ1-2	.	TRBV5-4	TGTGCCAGCAGCTTCACAGGGAATGGCTACACCTTC	CASSFTGNGYTF
.	TRBJ1-3	few	TRBV5-4	TGTGCCAGCAGCTTGGGCCTGAGCTCTGGAAACACCATATATTTT	CASSLGLSSGNTIYF
.	TRBJ2-5	.	TRBV2	TGTGCCAGCAGGGGAGGAAAACAAGAGACCCAGTACTTC	CASRGGKQETQYF
.	TRBJ2-3	.	TRBV12-5	TGTGCTAGTGGTTTGGAAGATACGCAGTATTTT	CASGLEDTQYF
.	TRBJ2-2	.	TRBV4-1	TGCGCCAGCGGGGGCAATGTGGCGAACACCGGGGAGCTGTTTTTT	CASGGNVANTGELFF
.	TRBJ2-7	.	TRBV6-1	TGTGCCAGCAGTGACGAGGGGCCGACCTACGAGCAGTACTTC	CASSDEGPTYEQYF
.	TRBJ2-7	.	TRBV5-1	TGCGCCAGCAGCCCTGATACCTACGAGCAGTACTTC	CASSPDTYEQYF
.	TRBJ2-7	.	TRBV5-8	TGTGCCAGTTCCTGGGACAATTCCTACGAGCAGTACTTC	CASSWDNSYEQYF
.	TRBJ1-1	.	TRBV12-5	TGTGCTAGTGGTTTTCCGGACGGTCGGAGGGAAGCTTTCTTT	CASGFPDGRREAFF
.	TRBJ1-4	many	TRBV7-8	TGTGCCAGCAGCTTAGGGGCAGGGATAGGAGAAAAACTGTTTTTT	CASSLGAGIGEKLFF
.	TRBJ2-5	.	TRBV19	TGTGCCAGTAGGGCCGGGGTCCAAGAGACCCAGTACTTC	CASRAGVQETQYF
.	TRBJ2-6	.	TRBV23-1	TGCGCCAGCAGCCCTCAGAGGCGCTCTGGGGCCAACGTCCTGACTTTC	CASSPQRRSGANVLTF
.	TRBJ1-4	.	TRBV18	TGTGCCAGCTCACCACCGACAGAGTTGAGAGAAAAACTGTTTTTT	CASSPPTELREKLFF
.	TRBJ1-1	few	TRBV6-1	TGTGCCAGCAGTGAAGGAGGGAACACTGAAGCTTTCTTT	CASSEGGNTEAFF
.	TRBJ2-3	.	TRBV29-1	TGCAGCGTTGGGAGGGGCGCGGGGAGCACAGATACGCAGTATTTT	CSVGRGAGSTDTQYF
TRBD1	TRBJ2-2	few	TRBV12-5	TGTGCTAGTGGTAACCCCTCGGACAGGGCCTACACCGGGGAGCTGTTTTTT	CASGNPSDRAYTGELFF
TRBD1	TRBJ2-7	.	TRBV27	TGTGCCAGCAGTCCCGGGACAGCAATCTACGAGCAGTACTTC	CASSPGTAIYEQYF
TRBD1	TRBJ1-5	.	TRBV15	TGTGCCACCAGCAGTGTCCGGGACAGGGTCGAGGCCTCCTATCAGCCCCAGCATTTT	CATSSVRDRVEASYQPQHF
TRBD1	TRBJ2-7	.	TRBV7-8	TGTGCCAGCAGCCTAAGGGACAGGGGAGCCCACGAGCAGTACTTC	CASSLRDRGAHEQYF
TRBD1	TRBJ2-3	.	TRBV10-3	TGTGCCATCAGTGAGTCAGGGACAGGGGGCATGGATACGCAGTATTTT	CAISESGTGGMDTQYF
.	TRBJ2-5	.	TRBV7-3	TGTGCCAGCAGCCCTTCGGGGGCAGGAGAGACCCAGTACTTC	CASSPSGAGETQYF
.	TRBJ1-5	few	TRBV4-3	TGCGCCAGCAGCCAAGGAGTATTGGGGCCCCAGCATTTT	CASSQGVLGPQHF
TRBD2	TRBJ2-7	.	TRBV5-5	TGTGCCAGCAGTCGGGACTATGGGGCTTCCTACGAGCAGTACTTC	CASSRDYGASYEQYF